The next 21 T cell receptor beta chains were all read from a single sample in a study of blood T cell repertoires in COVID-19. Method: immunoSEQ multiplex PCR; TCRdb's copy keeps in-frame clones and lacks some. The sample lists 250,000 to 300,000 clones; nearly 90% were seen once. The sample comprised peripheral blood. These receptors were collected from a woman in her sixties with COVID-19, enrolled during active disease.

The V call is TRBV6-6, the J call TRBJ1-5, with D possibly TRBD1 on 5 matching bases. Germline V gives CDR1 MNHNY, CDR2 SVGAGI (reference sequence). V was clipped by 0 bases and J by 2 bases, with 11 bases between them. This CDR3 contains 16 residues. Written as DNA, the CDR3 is TGTGCCAGCAGTTACTCGGGGGGGGTTGGCAATCAGCCCCAGCATTTT. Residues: CASSYSGGVGNQPQHF.

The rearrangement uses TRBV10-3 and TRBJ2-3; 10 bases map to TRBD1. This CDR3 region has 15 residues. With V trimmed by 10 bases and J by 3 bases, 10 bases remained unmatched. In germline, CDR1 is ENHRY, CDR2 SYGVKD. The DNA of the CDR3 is TGTGCCACCCTTCGACAGGGGGCAGGTACAGATACGCAGTATTTT. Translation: CATLRQGAGTDTQYF.

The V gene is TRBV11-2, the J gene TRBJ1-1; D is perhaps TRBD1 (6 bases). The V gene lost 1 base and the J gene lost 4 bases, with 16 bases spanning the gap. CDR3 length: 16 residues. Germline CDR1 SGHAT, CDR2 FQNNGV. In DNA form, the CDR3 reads TGTGCCAGCAGCTTAGCCAGGGGCGGTAGGGGCACTGAAGCTTTCTTT. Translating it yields CASSLARGGRGTEAFF.

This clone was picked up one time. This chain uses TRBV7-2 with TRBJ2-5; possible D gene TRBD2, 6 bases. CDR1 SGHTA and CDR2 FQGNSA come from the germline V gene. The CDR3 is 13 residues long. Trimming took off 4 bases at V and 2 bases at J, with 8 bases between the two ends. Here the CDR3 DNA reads TGTGCCAGCAGCTCGGGAGCTCAAGAGACCCAGTACTTC. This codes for CASSSGAQETQYF.

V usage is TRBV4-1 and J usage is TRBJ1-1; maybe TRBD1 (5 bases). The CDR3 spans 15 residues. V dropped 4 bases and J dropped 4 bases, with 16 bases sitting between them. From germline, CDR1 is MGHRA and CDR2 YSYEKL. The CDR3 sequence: CASSPSAGGVTEAFF. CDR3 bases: TGCGCCAGCAGCCCTTCGGCGGGGGGGGTCACTGAAGCTTTCTTT.

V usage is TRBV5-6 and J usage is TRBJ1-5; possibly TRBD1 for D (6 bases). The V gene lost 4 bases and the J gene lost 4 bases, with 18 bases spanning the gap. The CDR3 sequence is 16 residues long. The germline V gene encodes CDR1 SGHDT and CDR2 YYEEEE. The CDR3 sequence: CASSQQGTVRNQPQHF. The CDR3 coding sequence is TGTGCCAGCAGCCAACAGGGCACGGTTCGTAATCAGCCCCAGCATTTT.

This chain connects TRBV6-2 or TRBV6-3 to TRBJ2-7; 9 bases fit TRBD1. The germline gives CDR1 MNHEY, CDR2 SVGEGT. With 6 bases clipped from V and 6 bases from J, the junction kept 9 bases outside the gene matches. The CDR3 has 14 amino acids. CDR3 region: CASSRGTGQGEQYF. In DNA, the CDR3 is TGTGCCAGCAGCCGGGGGACAGGGCAAGGCGAGCAGTACTTC.

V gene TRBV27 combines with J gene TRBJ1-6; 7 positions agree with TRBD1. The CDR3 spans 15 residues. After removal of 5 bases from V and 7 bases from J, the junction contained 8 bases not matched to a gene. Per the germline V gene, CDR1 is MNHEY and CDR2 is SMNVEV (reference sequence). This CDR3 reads CASSLRTGLNSPLHF. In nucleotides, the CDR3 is TGTGCCAGCAGTCTACGGACAGGATTGAATTCACCCCTCCACTTT.

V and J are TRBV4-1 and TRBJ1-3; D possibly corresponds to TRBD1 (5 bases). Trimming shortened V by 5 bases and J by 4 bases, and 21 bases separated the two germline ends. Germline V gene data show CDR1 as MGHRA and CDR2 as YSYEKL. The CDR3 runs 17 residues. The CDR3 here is CASSASLGRAEGNTIYF. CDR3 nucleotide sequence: TGCGCCAGCAGCGCATCGCTGGGGCGAGCTGAAGGAAACACCATATATTTT.

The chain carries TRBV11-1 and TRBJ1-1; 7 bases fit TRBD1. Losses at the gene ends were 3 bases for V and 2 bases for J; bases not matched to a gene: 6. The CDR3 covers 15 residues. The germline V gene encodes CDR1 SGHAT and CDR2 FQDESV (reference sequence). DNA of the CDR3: TGTGCCAGCAGCTTCCAGGACAGGATAAACACTGAAGCTTTCTTT. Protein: CASSFQDRINTEAFF.

Here the CDR3 reads CASSLQGPDYQHF. The CDR3 bases are TGTGCCAGCAGTTTACAGGGTCCAGATTATCAGCATTTT. The J gene is TRBJ1-5, the V gene TRBV27; D is perhaps TRBD1 (5 bases). This CDR3 has 13 amino acids. V lost 2 bases to trimming and J lost 13 bases, with 15 bases between them. Per germline, CDR1 MNHEY and CDR2 SMNVEV (reference sequence).

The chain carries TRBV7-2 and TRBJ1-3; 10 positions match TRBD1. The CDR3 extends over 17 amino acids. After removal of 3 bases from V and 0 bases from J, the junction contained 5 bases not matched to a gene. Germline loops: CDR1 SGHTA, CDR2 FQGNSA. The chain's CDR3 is CASSFIGTGASGNTIYF. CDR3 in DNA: TGTGCCAGCAGCTTTATCGGGACAGGGGCCTCTGGAAACACCATATATTTT.

The DNA for the CDR3 is TGCGCCAGCAGCCAAGACCCGGGACAGGACCAAGAGACCCAGTACTTC. Its translation: CASSQDPGQDQETQYF. The chain uses TRBV4-3 and TRBJ2-5; 8 bases match TRBD1. Germline CDR1 LGHNA, CDR2 YSLEER. Trimming cost V 0 bases and J 0 bases; bases outside gene matches: 3. This CDR3 has 16 amino acids.

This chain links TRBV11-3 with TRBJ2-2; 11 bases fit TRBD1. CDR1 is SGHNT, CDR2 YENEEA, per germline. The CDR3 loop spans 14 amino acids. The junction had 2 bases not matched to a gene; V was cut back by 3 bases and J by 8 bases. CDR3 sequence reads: CASSLGQGVGELFF. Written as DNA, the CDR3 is TGTGCCAGCAGCTTGGGACAGGGGGTTGGGGAGCTGTTTTTT.

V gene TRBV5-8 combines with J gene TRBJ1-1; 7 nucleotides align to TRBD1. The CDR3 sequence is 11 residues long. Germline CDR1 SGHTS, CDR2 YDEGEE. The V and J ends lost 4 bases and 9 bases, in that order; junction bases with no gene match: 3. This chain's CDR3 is CASSPTGKAFF. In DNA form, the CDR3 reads TGTGCCAGCAGCCCGACAGGGAAAGCTTTCTTT.

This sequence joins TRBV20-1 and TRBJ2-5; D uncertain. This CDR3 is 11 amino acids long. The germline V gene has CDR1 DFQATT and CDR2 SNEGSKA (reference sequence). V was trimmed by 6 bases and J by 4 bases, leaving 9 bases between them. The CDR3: CSATLRETQYF. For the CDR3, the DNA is TGCAGTGCCACCTTGAGAGAGACCCAGTACTTC.

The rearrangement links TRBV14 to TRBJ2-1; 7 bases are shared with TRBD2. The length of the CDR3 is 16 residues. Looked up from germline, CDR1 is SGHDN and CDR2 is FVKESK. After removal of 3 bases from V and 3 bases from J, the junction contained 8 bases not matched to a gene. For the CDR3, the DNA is TGTGCCAGCAGCCAGGGAACCTCGGGAGGCTACAATGAGCAGTTCTTC. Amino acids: CASSQGTSGGYNEQFF.

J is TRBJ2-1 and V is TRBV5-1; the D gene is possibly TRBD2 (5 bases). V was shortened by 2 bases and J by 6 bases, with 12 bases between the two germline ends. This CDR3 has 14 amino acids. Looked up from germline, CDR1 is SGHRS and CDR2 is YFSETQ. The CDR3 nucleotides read TGCGCCAGCAGCTTCACGGCTGGAGGCAATGAGCAGTTCTTC. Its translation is CASSFTAGGNEQFF.

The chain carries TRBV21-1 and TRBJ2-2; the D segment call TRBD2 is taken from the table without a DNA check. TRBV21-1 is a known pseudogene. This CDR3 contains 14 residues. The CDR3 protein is CASSNRGGPGELFF. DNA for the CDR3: TGTGCCAGCAGCAACCGGGGGGGACCCGGGGAGCTGTTTTTT.

CDR3 nucleotides: TGTGCCAGCAGCTCTACCTACGAGCAGTACTTC. Amino acid sequence: CASSSTYEQYF. The chain uses TRBV3-1 (or the pseudogene TRBV3-2) and TRBJ2-7; D remains ambiguous. The length of the CDR3 is 11 residues. The germline V gene has CDR1 LGHDT and CDR2 YNNKEL (reference sequence). V dropped 5 bases and J dropped 2 bases, with 4 bases sitting between them.

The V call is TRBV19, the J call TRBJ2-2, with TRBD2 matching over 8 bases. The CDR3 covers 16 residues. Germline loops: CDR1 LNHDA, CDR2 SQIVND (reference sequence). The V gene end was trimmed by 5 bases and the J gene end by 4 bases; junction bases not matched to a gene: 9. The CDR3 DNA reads TGTGCCAGTAGTCCCCGAGGAGCGGGGGTCACCGGGGAGCTGTTTTTT. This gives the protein CASSPRGAGVTGELFF.